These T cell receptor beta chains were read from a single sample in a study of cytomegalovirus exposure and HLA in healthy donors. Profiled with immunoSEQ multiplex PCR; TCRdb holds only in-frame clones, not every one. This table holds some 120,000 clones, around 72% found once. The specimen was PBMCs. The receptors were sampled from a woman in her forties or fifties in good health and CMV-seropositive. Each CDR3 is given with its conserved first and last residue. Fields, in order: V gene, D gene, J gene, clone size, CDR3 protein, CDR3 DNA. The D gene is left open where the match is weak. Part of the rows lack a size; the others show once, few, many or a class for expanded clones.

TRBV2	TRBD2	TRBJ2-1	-	CASRTREGTSFF	TGTGCCAGCAGGACCAGGGAGGGCACAAGCTTCTTC
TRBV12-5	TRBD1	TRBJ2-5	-	CASGFWTGGVGTQYF	TGTGCTAGTGGTTTTTGGACAGGGGGCGTGGGGACCCAGTACTTC
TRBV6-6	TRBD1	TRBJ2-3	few	CASSPGQGGDTQYF	TGTGCCAGCAGTCCCGGACAGGGGGGAGATACGCAGTATTTT
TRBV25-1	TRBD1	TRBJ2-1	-	CASTRDSYNEQFF	TGTGCCAGCACCCGGGACAGCTACAATGAGCAGTTCTTC
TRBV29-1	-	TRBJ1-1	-	CSVDPQKEGF	TGCAGCGTTGACCCGCAGAAGGAGGGATTT
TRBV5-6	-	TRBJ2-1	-	CASSKRRGNYNEQFF	TGTGCCAGCAGCAAGCGGCGTGGGAACTACAATGAGCAGTTCTTC
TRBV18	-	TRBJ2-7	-	CASSPGRGSYEQYF	TGTGCCAGCTCACCAGGTCGGGGTTCCTACGAGCAGTACTTC
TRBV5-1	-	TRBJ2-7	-	CASSPGTPSSYEQYF	TGCGCCAGCAGCCCCGGGACTCCGAGCTCCTACGAGCAGTACTTC
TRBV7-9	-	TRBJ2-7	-	CASSLAGTEQYF	TGTGCCAGCAGCTTAGCAGGGACTGAGCAGTACTTC
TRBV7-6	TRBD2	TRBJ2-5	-	CASSVEVGGSSQYF	TGTGCCAGCAGCGTAGAGGTCGGGGGGTCTTCCCAGTACTTC
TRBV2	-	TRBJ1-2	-	CASSESRGNYGYTF	TGTGCCAGCAGTGAAAGCCGGGGAAACTATGGCTACACCTTC
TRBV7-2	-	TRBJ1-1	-	CASSLDRNTEAFF	TGTGCCAGCAGCTTAGACAGAAACACTGAAGCTTTCTTT
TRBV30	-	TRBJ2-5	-	CAWSVRWAPQETQYF	TGTGCCTGGAGTGTACGTTGGGCCCCCCAAGAGACCCAGTACTTC
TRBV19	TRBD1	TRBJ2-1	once	CATTRDSLYNEQFF	TGTGCCACCACTCGGGACAGCCTTTACAATGAGCAGTTCTTC
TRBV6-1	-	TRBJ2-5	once	CASTRDSSETQYF	TGTGCCAGCACCCGGGACTCTTCAGAGACCCAGTACTTC
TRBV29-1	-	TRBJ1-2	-	CSVGPLYGDYGYTF	TGCAGCGTTGGCCCTCTCTATGGTGACTATGGCTACACCTTC
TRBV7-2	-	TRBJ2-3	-	CASSLLTGEDTQYF	TGTGCCAGCAGCCTGCTGACCGGGGAAGATACGCAGTATTTT
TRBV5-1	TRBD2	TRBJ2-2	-	CASSGGEGGTGELFF	TGCGCCAGCAGCGGTGGGGAGGGCGGCACCGGGGAGCTGTTTTTT
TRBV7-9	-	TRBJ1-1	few	CASSLAVGQNTEAFF	TGTGCCAGCAGCTTAGCAGTCGGTCAGAACACTGAAGCTTTCTTT
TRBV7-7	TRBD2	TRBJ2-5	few	CASSAGTSFETQYF	TGTGCTAGCAGCGCCGGGACTAGTTTTGAGACCCAGTACTTC
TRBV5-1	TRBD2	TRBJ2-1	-	CASSLWTSGSEEQFF	TGCGCCAGCAGCTTGTGGACTAGCGGGAGTGAGGAGCAGTTCTTC
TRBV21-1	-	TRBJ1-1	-	CASIDRRLDTEAFF	TGTGCCAGCATCGACAGGAGGTTGGACACTGAAGCTTTCTTT
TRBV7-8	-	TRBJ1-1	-	CASSPLGGTEAFF	TGTGCCAGCAGCCCACTCGGGGGAACTGAAGCTTTCTTT
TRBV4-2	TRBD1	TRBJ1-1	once	CASSQDEGQGGTEAFF	TGTGCCAGCAGCCAAGATGAGGGACAGGGAGGCACTGAAGCTTTCTTT
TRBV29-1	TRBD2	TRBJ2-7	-	CSVKTSLGYEQYF	TGCAGCGTCAAGACTAGCCTTGGGTACGAGCAGTACTTC
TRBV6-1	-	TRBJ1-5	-	CASSDRLNQPQHF	TGTGCCAGCAGTGACAGGCTCAATCAGCCCCAGCATTTT
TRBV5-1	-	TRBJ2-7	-	CASSLGIAAIYEQYF	TGCGCCAGCAGCTTGGGAATAGCGGCCATCTACGAGCAGTACTTC
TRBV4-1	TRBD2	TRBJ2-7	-	CASSHPGGTRPYEQYF	TGCGCCAGCAGCCACCCGGGGGGGACTAGGCCCTACGAGCAGTACTTC
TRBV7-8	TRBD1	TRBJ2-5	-	CASSTGTGAQGETQYF	TGTGCCAGCAGCACGGGGACAGGGGCCCAGGGGGAGACCCAGTACTTC
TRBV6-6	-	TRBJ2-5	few	CASSQQGGQETQYF	TGTGCCAGCAGCCAACAGGGCGGCCAAGAGACCCAGTACTTC
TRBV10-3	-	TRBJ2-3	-	CAISVGLLSLSTDTQYF	TGTGCCATCAGTGTTGGACTCTTATCCCTTAGCACAGATACGCAGTATTTT
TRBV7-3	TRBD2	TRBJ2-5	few	CASSLSGKETQYF	TGTGCCAGCAGCCTTAGCGGGAAAGAGACCCAGTACTTC
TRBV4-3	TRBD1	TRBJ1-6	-	CASSPDRGLDSPLHF	TGCGCCAGCAGCCCGGACAGGGGGCTTGATTCACCCCTCCACTTT